This T cell receptor beta chain was captured by sequencing in a study of breast tumors, draining lymph nodes, adjacent tissues (dated by TCRdb to the mid-2010s). About the study as a whole: TCR beta repertoires were compared across tumor, adjacent nontumor tissue and axillary lymph nodes obtained from breast cancer patients. The study aimed to assess the relationships and possible T-cell exchange between tumor, surrounding tissue and draining lymph node repertoires in human breast cancer. What the research found in general, with its limitations: T-cell repertoire diversity in tumors was found to be lower than in lymph nodes but higher than in nontumor tissue, and preferential V and J gene usage was observed. A scenario in which most tumor T cells derive from the lymph node and then expand within tumor tissue was judged to be consistent with the data. The similarity between tumor and nontumor tissue repertoires was significantly greater in luminal-like breast cancer than in basal-like breast cancer. Rather than being directly demonstrated, the conclusion that tumor T cells originate in lymph nodes was presented as consistent with a hypothesis.

Relative to germline, V is 6 bases shorter and J is 2 bases shorter, with 11 bases between their ends. As encoded in the germline V gene, CDR1 is SGHTA while CDR2 is FQGTGA. Including cysteine and phenylalanine, the CDR3 has 13 amino acids. The kept DNA is CDR3 alone, 39 bases in frame from the first base. This clonotype was seen ten or more times. The antigen this receptor binds is unknown. No clone much larger than this one lies a single base away; base qualities are absent. These reads were obtained on an Illumina HiSeq 2000. TCR beta chain libraries were generated by multiplex PCR amplification. The amplified TCR beta chain products were analyzed by high-throughput sequencing. TCRdb applied fastp at Q25 and MiXCR to the public reads, then kept only in-frame beta chains. Rows matching on CDR3 protein sequence are summarized as one entry with the most common DNA and genes. This sample gives around 130,000 distinct CDR3 sequences in total; 20% to 25% of them show up just once. The ten largest clones capture roughly 2.4% of the sample.

The lymph node samples were taken from the axillary draining lymph nodes of breast cancer patients. The sequence links TRBV7-3 to TRBJ2-7; the D region possibly corresponds to TRBD1 (6 bases align). The source material was axillary lymph node tissue. This TCR derives from a female donor with breast cancer. Some clones in this sample may be carry-over from other donors' samples. The CDR3 amino acid sequence is: CASRLDSPYEQYF. The nucleotides read TGTGCCAGCAGACTGGACAGTCCCTACGAGCAGTACTTC. The full variable domain, with segments outside the CDR3 supplied by the reference TRBV7-3 and TRBJ2-7 proteins, appears as GAGVSQTPSNKVTEKGKYVELRCDPISGHTALYWYRQSLGQGPEFLIYFQGTGAADDSGLPNDRFFAVRPEGSVSTLKIQRTERGDSAVYLCASRLDSPYEQYFGPGTRLTVT.